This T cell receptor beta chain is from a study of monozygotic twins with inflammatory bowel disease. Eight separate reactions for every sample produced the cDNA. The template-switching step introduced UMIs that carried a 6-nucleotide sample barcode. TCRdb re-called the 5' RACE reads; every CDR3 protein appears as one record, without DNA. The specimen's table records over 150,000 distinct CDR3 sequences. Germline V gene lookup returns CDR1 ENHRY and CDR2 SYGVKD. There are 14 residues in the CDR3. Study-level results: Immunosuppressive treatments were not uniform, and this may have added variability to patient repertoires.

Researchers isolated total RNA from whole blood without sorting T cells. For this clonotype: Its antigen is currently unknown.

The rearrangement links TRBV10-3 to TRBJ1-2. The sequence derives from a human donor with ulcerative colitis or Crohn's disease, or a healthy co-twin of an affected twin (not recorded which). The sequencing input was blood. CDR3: CAISESERIYGYTF.